This T cell receptor beta chain was recovered during a study of siplizumab effects on memory and regulatory T cells. Study-wide points: The authors did not confirm suppressive function in proliferating Tregs from siplizumab cultures. Siplizumab produced a significant drop in alloreactive sequences attributable to unstimulated CD4+ memory cells. Reactions containing siplizumab showed mappable alloreactive CD4+ clones averaging approximately 66% Treg-derived, versus approximately 26% in controls. It seemed that naive T cells were more diverse than memory cells and were major contributors to the alloresponse.

Germline CDR1 SGDLS, CDR2 YYNGEE. Trimming stripped 5 bases from V and 3 bases from J, with 17 bases between. The CDR3 runs to 15 residues. The data were produced by immunoSEQ multiplex PCR, yet TCRdb's version contains in-frame clones alone and is incomplete. The table includes about 110,000 clones, around 92% detected once. In the case of this clone: Its antigen is still unknown.

This TCR was sampled from a human donor in good health. Source material: Tregs sorted from blood. V is TRBV9 and J is TRBJ1-2; tentatively, D is TRBD1 (6 bases). This chain's CDR3 is CASRTRGAVDYGYTF. CDR3 nucleotides: TGTGCCAGCAGAACACGGGGGGCGGTCGACTATGGCTACACCTTC.